This TCR beta chain was sequenced for a study of response to subunit inactivated influenza vaccine. Study results and limitations: It was the authors' suggestion that each seasonal influenza vaccination recruits few new T cells.

Germline V gene lookup returns CDR1 ENHRY and CDR2 SYGVKD. Germline trimming cut 6 bases from V and 5 bases from J; bases unmatched to any gene: 5. The CDR3 runs 13 residues. This clonotype was counted many times. Antigen: not known. TCRdb recomputed calls from the RT-PCR reads with MiXCR, one row per CDR3 protein. This table holds around 540,000 distinct CDR3 sequences, roughly 10% found once. The sequencing used PBMCs from blood, collected on the day of vaccination. The source is a man aged 50 to 59 who received an inactivated influenza vaccine. The chain recombines TRBV10-3 with TRBJ2-7; 9 nucleotides line up with TRBD1. The CDR3 loop is CAISWGQGNEQYF. The CDR3 DNA sequence: TGTGCCATCAGCTGGGGACAGGGTAACGAGCAGTACTTC.